The clone carrying this T cell receptor (beta chain) was recorded many times. Its antigen remains unidentified. The cDNA came from 5'RACE, which used 10-nucleotide random UMIs. In TCRdb, the 5' RACE reads were re-called with MiXCR into one record per CDR3 protein. The table includes 65,000 to 80,000 distinct CDR3 sequences, around 4.8% detected once. The entry originates in a study of neurological immune-mediated disorders. Study information: The disease course was relapsing-remitting in 31 and secondary progressive in about 9% of the roughly 34 multiple sclerosis patients.

General observations from the study: A possible signature appeared as one related-CDR3 cluster, in which phylogenetic grouping placed the repertoires of 18 of 34 multiple sclerosis patients. In HTLV-1-associated myelopathy, TCR clonal expansion was greatest, whereas multiple sclerosis had the least, falling below healthy controls.

The receptor was derived from a woman between 65 and 79 years old with multiple sclerosis. The sequencing sample was made of PBMCs.

CDR3 sequence (DNA): TGCGCCAGCAGCTCTCAAGCGGGAAGCTACAATGAGCAGTTCTTC. Residues: CASSSQAGSYNEQFF. The chain couples TRBV5-1 to TRBJ2-1, with 7 bases matching TRBD2. This CDR3 is built from 15 residues. V was pared by 3 bases and J by 3 bases, with 6 bases of the junction left unmatched. Germline CDR1 is SGHRS and CDR2 is YFSETQ.